This T cell receptor beta chain emerged from a study of T-cell reconstitution after alpha-beta-depleted transplantation in children. TCRbeta library construction was performed incorporating unique molecular identifiers. TCRdb analysed the PCR reads with MiXCR anew, one entry per CDR3 protein. The table has about 400,000 distinct CDR3 sequences, roughly 13% seen once. The sequence derives from a human donor who donated a stem cell graft to a child with Fanconi anemia. Here the sequenced sample was PBMCs, taken from the stem cell graft.

CDR3 DNA sequence: TGTGCCATCAGTCGGGACCCTCAGGAGACCCAGTACTTC. It specifies CAISRDPQETQYF. V and J are TRBV10-3 and TRBJ2-5; D possibly matches TRBD1 or TRBD2 (5 bases each). This CDR3 has 13 amino acids. The ends were cut back, 5 bases at V and 5 bases at J, with 12 bases in the middle. Germline V CDR1 and CDR2: ENHRY, SYGVKD.